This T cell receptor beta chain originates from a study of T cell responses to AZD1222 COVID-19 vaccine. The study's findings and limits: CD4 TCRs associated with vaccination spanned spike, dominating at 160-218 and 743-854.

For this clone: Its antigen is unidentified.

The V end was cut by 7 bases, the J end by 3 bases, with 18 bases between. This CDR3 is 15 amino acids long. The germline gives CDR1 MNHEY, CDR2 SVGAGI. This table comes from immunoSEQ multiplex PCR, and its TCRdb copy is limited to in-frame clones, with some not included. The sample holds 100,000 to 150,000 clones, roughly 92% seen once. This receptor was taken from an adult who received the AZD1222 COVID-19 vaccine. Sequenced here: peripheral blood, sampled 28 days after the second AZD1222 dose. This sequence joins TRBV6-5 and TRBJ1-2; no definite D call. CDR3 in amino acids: CASTQTELAHYGYTF. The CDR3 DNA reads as TGTGCCAGCACCCAAACGGAGCTCGCCCACTATGGCTACACCTTC.